This TCR beta chain is from a study of blood T cell repertoires in COVID-19. Germline assignment: CDR1 LNHDA and CDR2 SQIVND (reference sequence). There are 17 residues in the CDR3. The V end was cut by 3 bases, the J end by 0 bases, with 15 bases between. The authors' processing: Using reference gene primer amplification, nucleated cell counts were estimated. TCRdb keeps only in-frame clones here, not all; method: immunoSEQ multiplex PCR. That table gives V, J and clone size, and the DNA gave D and trimming. This sample has just under 65,000 clones, with over 70% found just once. The chain has TRBV19 and TRBJ1-5; tentatively, D is TRBD1 (6 bases). Sequencing was carried out using peripheral blood. The sequence came from a human donor in a cohort sampled during active COVID-19. CDR3 residues: CASSILTGANSNQPQHF. The CDR3 DNA is TGTGCCAGTAGTATCCTGACAGGCGCAAATAGCAATCAGCCCCAGCATTTT.